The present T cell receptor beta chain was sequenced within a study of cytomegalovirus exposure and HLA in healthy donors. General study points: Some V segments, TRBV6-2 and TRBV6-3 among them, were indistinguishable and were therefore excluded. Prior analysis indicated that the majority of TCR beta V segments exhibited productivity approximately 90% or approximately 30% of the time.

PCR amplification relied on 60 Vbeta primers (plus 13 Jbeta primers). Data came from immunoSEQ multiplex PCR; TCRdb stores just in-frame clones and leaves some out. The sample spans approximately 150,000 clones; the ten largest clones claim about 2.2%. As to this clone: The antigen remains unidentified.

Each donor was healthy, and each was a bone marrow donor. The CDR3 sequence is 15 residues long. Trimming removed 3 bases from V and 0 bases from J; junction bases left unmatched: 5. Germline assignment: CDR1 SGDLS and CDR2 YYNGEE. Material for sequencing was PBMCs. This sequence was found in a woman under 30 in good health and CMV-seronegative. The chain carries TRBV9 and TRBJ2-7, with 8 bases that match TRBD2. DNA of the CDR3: TGTGCCAGCAGCGCGGGGGGGGCGAGCTCCTACGAGCAGTACTTC. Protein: CASSAGGASSYEQYF. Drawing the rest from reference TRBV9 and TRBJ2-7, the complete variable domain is DSGVTQTPKHLITATGQRVTLRCSPRSGDLSVYWYQQSLDQGLQFLIQYYNGEERAKGNILERFSAQQFPDLHSELNLSSLELGDSALYFCASSAGGASSYEQYFGPGTRLTVT.